The 15 T cell receptor beta chains below were found in one sample sequenced in a study of blood T cell repertoires in COVID-19. The table came from immunoSEQ multiplex PCR; TCRdb's copy has only in-frame clones and leaves some out. The data contain 100,000 to 150,000 clones, 85% of them seen just once; the ten biggest clones take up 6.6%. Sequencing was carried out using peripheral blood. The source is an elderly man with active or convalescent COVID-19.

This chain links TRBV6-5 with TRBJ2-1; 8 positions match TRBD1. The CDR3 is 14 amino acids. Germline CDR1 MNHEY, CDR2 SVGAGI. The J segment lost 5 bases and the V segment lost 4 bases, leaving 4 bases of the junction unmatched. CDR3 amino acids: CASSFQTGDNEQFF. For the CDR3, the DNA is TGTGCCAGCAGTTTTCAGACAGGGGACAATGAGCAGTTCTTC.

In this sample, this clone turned up once. The rearrangement joins TRBV18 to TRBJ2-1; maybe TRBD1 (6 bases). CDR1 and CDR2 (germline): KGHSH, LQKENI. This CDR3 has 16 residues. V was cut by 0 bases and J by 9 bases, with 18 bases left in between. CDR3 protein: CASSPPTGTSSGEQFF. The CDR3, as DNA: TGTGCCAGCTCACCACCTACCGGGACATCGTCTGGTGAGCAGTTCTTC.

The rearrangement uses TRBV5-1 and TRBJ1-1; D call uncertain. Trimming stripped 0 bases from V and 2 bases from J, with 5 bases between. Germline V lookup: CDR1 SGHRS, CDR2 YFSETQ. CDR3 size: 13 residues. CDR3 loop: CASSLGVNTEAFF. The CDR3 nucleotides read TGCGCCAGCAGCTTGGGAGTAAACACTGAAGCTTTCTTT.

J is TRBJ2-7 and V is TRBV28, with a weak D call TRBD1 (6 bases). The CDR3 spans 15 residues. V was cut by 1 base and J by 9 bases, with 19 bases left in between. Germline V lookup: CDR1 MDHEN, CDR2 SYDVKM. CDR3 nucleotides: TGTGCCAGCAGTTTATACAGACAGGCCTTAGGTGTGCAGTACTTC. Its translation is CASSLYRQALGVQYF.

This chain links TRBV21-1 with TRBJ1-5; TRBD1 was called by the table and not checked on the DNA. TRBV21-1 is designated a pseudogene. CDR3 length: 21 residues. The CDR3 sequence is CASSKMAGRGQGGAVNQPQHF. CDR3 coding DNA: TGTGCCAGCAGCAAAATGGCGGGACGGGGACAGGGGGGAGCAGTCAATCAGCCCCAGCATTTT.

This sequence joins TRBV30 and TRBJ1-2, with 10 bases matching TRBD1. Looked up from germline, CDR1 is GTSNPN and CDR2 is SVGIG (reference sequence). J lost 7 bases, V lost 3 bases, and 5 bases had no gene match. There are 13 residues in the CDR3. CDR3 coding DNA: TGTGCCTGGAGACCCGGGACAGGGGTTGGCTACACCTTC. Residues: CAWRPGTGVGYTF.

The V call is TRBV5-1, the J call TRBJ1-2; D remains unclear. The CDR3 extends over 13 amino acids. Germline V gives CDR1 SGHRS, CDR2 YFSETQ. V shed 0 bases and J shed 6 bases, with 9 bases lying between them. The CDR3 loop reads CASSLERTNGYTF. For the CDR3, the DNA is TGCGCCAGCAGCTTGGAAAGGACTAATGGCTACACCTTC.

The chain is built from TRBV4-3 and TRBJ2-1; D is uncertain. Trimming pared 4 bases from V and 10 bases from J, leaving 14 bases between. This CDR3 comprises 13 residues. Germline lookup yields CDR1 LGHNA and CDR2 YSLEER. CDR3 DNA sequence: TGCGCCAGCAGCCTGGGCCCCCAGTTAGAGCAGTTCTTC. This sequence encodes CASSLGPQLEQFF.

This rearrangement joins TRBV7-2 to TRBJ2-1, with D possibly TRBD1 on 6 matching bases. The germline V and J ends were trimmed by 8 bases and 5 bases, with 13 bases remaining between them. Germline V gene lookup returns CDR1 SGHTA and CDR2 FQGNSA. The length of the CDR3 is 13 residues. For the CDR3, the DNA is TGTGCCAGCGGTAGGGGGACCCACAATGAGCAGTTCTTC. The encoded protein is CASGRGTHNEQFF.

CDR3 bases: TGTGCCAGCAGCTTAGCGCATTGGGAGGGAGAGCAGTACTTC. Encoded protein: CASSLAHWEGEQYF. J is TRBJ2-7 and V is TRBV7-9; 7 bases are a match to TRBD2. Germline V CDR1 and CDR2: SEHNR, FQNEAQ (reference sequence). This CDR3 spans 14 amino acids. The J segment lost 7 bases and the V segment lost 0 bases, leaving 6 bases of the junction unmatched. The entire variable domain, with the rest obtained from reference TRBV7-9 and TRBJ2-7, is as follows: DTGVSQNPRHKITKRGQNVTFRCDPISEHNRLYWYRQTLGQGPEFLTYFQNEAQLEKSRLLSDRFSAERPKGSFSTLEIQRTEQGDSAMYLCASSLAHWEGEQYFGPGTRLTVT.

This clone was recorded only once. The V gene is TRBV7-2, the J gene TRBJ2-1; 9 positions agree with TRBD2. The CDR3 loop spans 15 amino acids. With V trimmed by 5 bases and J by 4 bases, 6 bases remained unmatched. From germline, CDR1 is SGHTA and CDR2 FQGNSA. The chain's CDR3 is CASSAISGRYNEQFF. The CDR3, as DNA: TGTGCCAGCAGCGCGATTAGCGGGAGATACAATGAGCAGTTCTTC.

This chain connects TRBV6-1 to TRBJ1-4; D uncertain. The V gene lost 2 bases and the J gene lost 8 bases, with 9 bases spanning the gap. This CDR3 is built from 13 residues. The germline CDR1 and CDR2 sequences are MNHNS and SASEGT. The CDR3 spells CASSESPSEKLFF. The CDR3 region has the DNA TGTGCCAGCAGTGAAAGCCCTTCCGAAAAACTGTTTTTT.

The chain recombines TRBV19 with TRBJ1-1; TRBD1 is a possible D gene (5 bases). Germline CDR1 LNHDA, CDR2 SQIVND (reference sequence). The CDR3 covers 15 residues. V dropped 4 bases and J dropped 1 base, with 13 bases sitting between them. The CDR3 nucleotides read TGTGCCAGTAGTACGAGTCCCGGGGGGAACACTGAAGCTTTCTTT. Translation gives CASSTSPGGNTEAFF.

The chain combines TRBV5-1 with TRBJ1-1; 8 positions agree with TRBD1. V trimming: 2 bases; J trimming: 0 bases; junction bases outside the gene matches: 6. The CDR3 has 16 residues. Germline V gives CDR1 SGHRS, CDR2 YFSETQ. The CDR3 sequence: CASSFATGAMNTEAFF. CDR3 DNA: TGCGCCAGCAGCTTTGCGACAGGGGCAATGAACACTGAAGCTTTCTTT.

The V gene is TRBV7-2, the J gene TRBJ2-7; 7 bases map to TRBD2. Germline assignment: CDR1 SGHTA and CDR2 FQGNSA. The CDR3 runs to 15 residues. V gave up 0 bases and J gave up 1 base; unmatched junction bases: 3. The CDR3 loop reads CASSLAAGESYEQYF. In nucleotides, the CDR3 is TGTGCCAGCAGCTTAGCGGCGGGAGAATCCTACGAGCAGTACTTC.